What follows is one TCR beta chain and its context. Its antigen remains unidentified. This entry is derived from a study of shared clonotypes between healthy human individuals. Some clones are missing from TCRdb's copy, which holds only in-frame ones; the method was immunoSEQ multiplex PCR. The sample has approximately 810,000 clones, 80% to 95% seen once. CD45RO negativity and positive selection for CCR7 defined naive CD8 cells, a population that excluded terminally differentiated effector memory CD45RA+ cells. Whole-study results and caveats: Enrolling few donors narrowed the genetic and exposure-history diversity that was represented. Generation probability values for non-shared clonotypes were lower than those for clonotypes shared by all four donors.

The sequence was collected from a man aged 25-45 years in good health. The sequenced material came from naive CD8+ T cells sorted from blood.

The CDR3 protein is CASSLSKGPGKSGANVLTF. The DNA for the CDR3 is TGTGCCAGCAGTTTATCTAAGGGGCCAGGGAAGTCTGGGGCCAACGTCCTGACTTTC. The chain joins TRBV27 to TRBJ2-6; D may be TRBD1 (5 bases). This CDR3 has 19 amino acids. Trimming removed 0 bases at V and 1 base at J, with 16 bases between. Germline values: CDR1 MNHEY, CDR2 SMNVEV (reference sequence).